This T cell receptor beta chain comes out of a study of human T cells and chemical hapten exposure. Study background: A 2 cm by 2 cm inner upper arm patch received 2% DPC for sensitization.

Per the germline V gene, CDR1 is MNHEY and CDR2 is SVGAGI. Trimming cost V 1 base and J 6 bases; bases outside gene matches: 7. There are 15 residues in the CDR3. TCRdb reanalysed the RACE reads using MiXCR and keeps one entry per CDR3 protein. The sample lists about 92,000 distinct CDR3 sequences, roughly a tenth occurring once. The time point: patch test 3, about 24 weeks after DPC sensitization. Treatment of the sample: therapeutic diphenylcyclopropenone sensitization with weekly scalp DPC. Unfractionated whole blood was the source of the extracted total RNA. The receptor's source is a woman in her twenties or thirties with alopecia areata. Some clones in this sample may be carry-over from other donors' samples. The V and J genes are TRBV6-5 and TRBJ1-2; 8 bases align to TRBD1. Sample: whole blood, taken in connection with sensitization to the hapten diphenylcyclopropenone (DPC). The CDR3 spells CASSYLGRGLDGYTF. The CDR3 DNA reads TGTGCCAGCAGTTACTTAGGCAGGGGGCTTGATGGCTACACCTTC.